These 17 T cell receptor beta chains originate from one sample sequenced in a study of long-term antiretroviral therapy in people with HIV. The immunoSEQ assay was v3.0, run at survey level. Sequenced by immunoSEQ multiplex PCR; TCRdb stores in-frame clones only, minus some. Of around 25,000 clones detected, 86% appear once; the ten largest clones hold roughly 4%. The sequences come from unsorted PBMCs, collected 1.9 years after starting antiretroviral therapy. The receptor source for this set is a woman in her thirties with HIV.

In nucleotides, the CDR3 is TGTGCCAGCAGCAAAGCACTAACTCCGGGACAGGGCAATGAAAAACTGTTTTTT. Translated, it gives CASSKALTPGQGNEKLFF. The V and J genes are TRBV21-1 and TRBJ1-4; the D call TRBD1 from the table was never checked on the DNA. TRBV21-1 has pseudogene status. The CDR3 consists of 18 residues.

The chain recombines TRBV2 with TRBJ2-2; a possible D gene is TRBD2 (7 bases). V was shortened by 4 bases and J by 6 bases, with 15 bases between the two germline ends. The CDR3 is 15 amino acids. From germline, CDR1 is SNHLY and CDR2 FYNNEI. CDR3 residues: CASSVWGGGAGELFF. In DNA, the CDR3 is TGTGCCAGCAGTGTGTGGGGGGGCGGGGCCGGGGAGCTGTTTTTT.

The chain couples TRBV7-6 to TRBJ2-2; a weak D match, TRBD1 (5 bases). This CDR3 has 16 amino acids. The germline gives CDR1 SGHVS, CDR2 FNYEAQ. V was shortened by 2 bases and J by 0 bases, with 10 bases between the two germline ends. CDR3 sequence: CASSLNPGSNTGELFF. The CDR3 DNA is TGTGCCAGCAGCTTAAATCCAGGGTCGAACACCGGGGAGCTGTTTTTT.

The chain recombines TRBV5-6 with TRBJ2-7; D gene unclear. Germline V gives CDR1 SGHDT, CDR2 YYEEEE. The CDR3 is 14 residues long. V lost 0 bases and J lost 3, with 10 bases in between. The CDR3 is CASSLALNVYEQYV. The CDR3 region has the DNA TGTGCCAGCAGCTTGGCACTTAATGTCTACGAGCAGTACGTC.

This chain connects TRBV30 to TRBJ1-3; 9 bases match TRBD1. The germline V gene has CDR1 GTSNPN and CDR2 SVGIG (reference sequence). The J segment lost 3 bases and the V segment lost 3 bases, leaving 6 bases of the junction unmatched. This CDR3 region has 15 residues. CDR3 amino acids: CAWRAGTGSGNTIYF. CDR3 DNA sequence: TGTGCCTGGAGAGCCGGGACAGGGAGTGGAAACACCATATATTTT.

The chain recombines TRBV18 with TRBJ2-2; D is undetermined. V was cut by 3 bases and J by 5 bases, with 19 bases left in between. The CDR3 loop spans 17 amino acids. Germline assignment: CDR1 KGHSH and CDR2 LQKENI. The DNA of the CDR3 is TGTGCCAGCTCACCGATCGGCAAAACCCAGAGGACCGGGGAGCTGTTTTTT. Its protein is CASSPIGKTQRTGELFF.

The CDR3 here is CASSRTGANTGELFF. CDR3 DNA: TGTGCCAGCAGCCGAACAGGGGCGAACACCGGGGAGCTGTTTTTT. J is TRBJ2-2 and V is TRBV7-3; 7 nucleotides agree with TRBD1. Trimming cost V 5 bases and J 0 bases; bases outside gene matches: 3. CDR3 length equals 15 residues. Germline CDR1 SGHTA, CDR2 FQGTGA. The full variable domain, with the rest looked up from reference TRBV7-3 and TRBJ2-2, is GAGVSQTPSNKVTEKGKYVELRCDPISGHTALYWYRQSLGQGPEFLIYFQGTGAADDSGLPNDRFFAVRPEGSVSTLKIQRTERGDSAVYLCASSRTGANTGELFFGEGSRLTVL.

The gene calls are TRBV6-1 and TRBJ1-2, with D unclear. V lost 2 bases to trimming and J lost 0 bases, with 13 bases between them. The V gene's germline CDR1 is MNHNS and CDR2 SASEGT. The CDR3 length is 16 residues. The CDR3 region has the DNA TGTGCCAGCAGTGAAACGGCCGGCAAAGCTAACTATGGCTACACCTTC. This encodes CASSETAGKANYGYTF.

This rearrangement joins TRBV10-1 to TRBJ2-3; 7 bases match TRBD1. This CDR3 is built from 16 residues. Germline values: CDR1 WNHNN, CDR2 SYGVQD (reference sequence). V dropped 11 bases and J dropped 0; count of bases not matched to a gene: 14. CDR3 sequence: CAVTRGTATSTDTQYF. For the CDR3, the DNA is TGCGCCGTTACACGAGGGACAGCCACTAGCACAGATACGCAGTATTTT.

The chain recombines TRBV5-6 with TRBJ2-1, with a possible D match to TRBD2 (6 bases). Germline values: CDR1 SGHDT, CDR2 YYEEEE. Trimming pared 0 bases from V and 8 bases from J, leaving 12 bases between. This CDR3 region has 14 residues. CDR3 sequence reads: CASSLGTKGDEQFF. In nucleotides, the CDR3 is TGTGCCAGCAGCTTGGGGACTAAAGGCGATGAGCAGTTCTTC. The full variable domain, with the rest looked up from reference TRBV5-6 and TRBJ2-1, is DAGVTQSPTHLIKTRGQQVTLRCSPKSGHDTVSWYQQALGQGPQFIFQYYEEEERQRGNFPDRFSGHQFPNYSSELNVNALLLGDSALYLCASSLGTKGDEQFFGPGTRLTVL.

The sample holds a few counts of this clone. The chain couples TRBV2 to TRBJ1-2, with TRBD1 as a possible D gene (6 bases). CDR1 SNHLY and CDR2 FYNNEI come from the germline V gene. V was trimmed by 7 bases and J by 4 bases, leaving 19 bases between them. The CDR3 has 15 residues. The CDR3 coding sequence is TGTGCCAGCACCCTCGGGGGCTCTCGTAGCTATGGCTACACCTTC. Translated: CASTLGGSRSYGYTF. Combining the CDR3 with reference TRBV2 and TRBJ1-2 gives the whole variable domain EPEVTQTPSHQVTQMGQEVILRCVPISNHLYFYWYRQILGQKVEFLVSFYNNEISEKSEIFDDQFSVERPDGSNFTLKIRSTKLEDSAMYFCASTLGGSRSYGYTFGSGTRLTVV.

This rearrangement joins TRBV30 to TRBJ2-7, with no clear D. The ends were cut back, 2 bases at V and 10 bases at J, with 12 bases in the middle. This CDR3 region has 11 residues. Germline values: CDR1 GTSNPN, CDR2 SVGIG (reference sequence). Written as DNA, the CDR3 is TGTGCCTGGAGTAAAGGTCAGTTTCAGTACGTC. It yields the protein CAWSKGQFQYV.

V is TRBV5-1 and J is TRBJ2-1; D is possibly TRBD2 (5 bases). CDR3 length: 15 residues. Trimming took 3 bases from V and 6 from J, leaving 16 bases between them. Germline assignment: CDR1 SGHRS and CDR2 YFSETQ. Here the CDR3 reads CASSSRTQRFNEQFF. CDR3 nucleotides: TGCGCCAGCAGCTCGCGGACGCAGCGGTTCAATGAGCAGTTCTTC.

Only a few counts were recorded for this clone. This chain uses TRBV9 with TRBJ1-1; possibly TRBD1 for D (5 bases). The CDR3 covers 13 residues. Germline values: CDR1 SGDLS, CDR2 YYNGEE. The germline V and J ends were trimmed by 5 bases and 1 base, with 9 bases remaining between them. The CDR3 nucleotides are TGTGCCAGCAGTCTTACAGGGAACACTGAAGCTTTCTTT. Protein: CASSLTGNTEAFF.

This chain links TRBV28 with TRBJ2-5; D not certain. Germline V gene lookup returns CDR1 MDHEN and CDR2 SYDVKM. Deletions cut 2 bases from V and 5 bases from J, with 9 bases between. The CDR3 extends over 13 amino acids. The CDR3 reads CASSLTIWETQYF. For the CDR3, the DNA is TGTGCCAGCAGTTTAACAATTTGGGAGACCCAGTACTTC.

V gene TRBV7-9 combines with J gene TRBJ2-6; D remains ambiguous. Germline CDR1 is SEHNR and CDR2 is FQNEAQ (reference sequence). This CDR3 is built from 12 residues. V was shortened by 8 bases and J by 4 bases, with 6 bases between the two germline ends. As DNA, the CDR3 is TGTGCCAGCTCGCCGGGGGCCAACGTCCTGACTTTC. Amino acid sequence: CASSPGANVLTF.

This chain joins TRBV6-5 and TRBJ1-4; 7 bases are shared with TRBD1. Trimming cost V 0 bases and J 11 bases; bases outside gene matches: 6. The germline V gene has CDR1 MNHEY and CDR2 SVGAGI. The CDR3 contains 14 residues. The CDR3 region is CASSYSTGAGKLFF. For the CDR3, the DNA is TGTGCCAGCAGTTACTCTACAGGGGCGGGCAAACTGTTTTTT.